This T cell receptor beta chain was observed in a study of blood T cells in healthy people across ages. The CDR3 covers 16 residues. Germline CDR1 reads MNHNS; CDR2 reads SASEGT. Combining a sample-barcoded 5' primer with a J-beta primer mix, a second PCR ran for about 7 to 11 cycles. TCRdb reprocessed the 5' RACE reads with MiXCR, giving one entry per CDR3 protein. In the table there are around 1.7 million distinct CDR3 sequences, roughly 30% of which are singletons. A word on this clonotype: A junction end diverges from the germline sequence, so it may reflect a read error.

Every sample had a minimum of 6 million PBMCs isolated. The chain combines TRBV6-1 with TRBJ2-1, with D possibly TRBD2 on 6 matching bases. The clonotype was recovered from a woman under 40 in good health. The specimen sequenced was blood. The CDR3 region is CAGSEGLAAIYNEQFF. As DNA, the CDR3 is TGTGCCGGCAGTGAAGGCTTAGCGGCTATATACAATGAGCAGTTCTTC.